Below, 11 T cell receptor beta chains from the same sample are listed, as sequenced in a study of blood T cell repertoires in COVID-19. Produced via immunoSEQ multiplex PCR; TCRdb's table is partial and in-frame only. Of about 130,000 clones listed, roughly 85% are singletons. Sequencing was done on a sample of peripheral blood. All receptors derive from a woman over 75 with acute or convalescent COVID-19.

The J gene is TRBJ1-6, the V gene TRBV7-9; 9 bases align to TRBD1. The ends lost 8 bases at V and 8 bases at J; junction bases unmatched: 10. The germline CDR1 and CDR2 sequences are SEHNR and FQNEAQ (reference sequence). The CDR3 spans 15 residues. The CDR3, as DNA: TGTGCCAGCTCCCAACAGGGGGCGATTCATTCACCCCTCCACTTT. It codes for CASSQQGAIHSPLHF. Using reference TRBV7-9 and TRBJ1-6 for the parts outside the CDR3, the full variable domain is DTGVSQNPRHKITKRGQNVTFRCDPISEHNRLYWYRQTLGQGPEFLTYFQNEAQLEKSRLLSDRFSAERPKGSFSTLEIQRTEQGDSAMYLCASSQQGAIHSPLHFGNGTRLTVT.

The chain employs TRBV5-1 and TRBJ1-1, with 8 bases fitting TRBD1. The CDR3 is 17 amino acids. From germline, CDR1 is SGHRS and CDR2 YFSETQ. Trimming removed 1 base from V and 2 bases from J; junction bases left unmatched: 10. In DNA form, the CDR3 reads TGCGCCAGCAGCTTGAGGCAGGGGGCCTTACTCAACACTGAAGCTTTCTTT. Amino acids: CASSLRQGALLNTEAFF.

This chain connects TRBV12-3 or TRBV12-4 to TRBJ1-6; D unclear. The CDR3 runs to 13 residues. Trimming shortened V by 1 base and J by 7 bases, and 5 bases separated the two germline ends. The CDR3 DNA reads TGTGCCAGCAGTTTAGGCAGAAATTCACCCCTCCACTTT. Amino acid sequence: CASSLGRNSPLHF.

The CDR3 DNA sequence: TGTGCCAGCAGTCTCTCGTCCCCAGGGGCGGATGAAAAACTGTTTTTT. Protein sequence: CASSLSSPGADEKLFF. The chain joins TRBV7-8 to TRBJ1-4, with D possibly matching TRBD1 (6 bases). Between the trimmed V and J ends, which lost 6 bases and 6 bases, there was a span of 20 bases. Germline lookup yields CDR1 SGHVS and CDR2 FQNEAQ. This CDR3 contains 16 residues.

The DNA for the CDR3 is TGCGCCAGCAGCGCTCAAGCACAGCCAACTAATGAAAAACTGTTTTTT. It translates to CASSAQAQPTNEKLFF. The gene calls are TRBV5-1 and TRBJ1-4, with D uncertain. There are 16 residues in the CDR3. The V and J ends lost 4 bases and 0 bases respectively, with 13 bases between them. CDR1 SGHRS and CDR2 YFSETQ come from the germline V gene.

The chain has TRBV9 and TRBJ2-3; TRBD1 is a possible D gene (6 bases). Germline CDR1 is SGDLS and CDR2 is YYNGEE. The V end lost 0 bases, the J end lost 1 base, and 12 bases lay between the germline ends. This CDR3 is 16 amino acids long. CDR3 sequence reads: CASSVEVWGRTDTQYF. The CDR3 nucleotides are TGTGCCAGCAGCGTAGAGGTTTGGGGGCGCACAGATACGCAGTATTTT.

The chain employs TRBV27 and TRBJ1-1, with 8 bases fitting TRBD1. CDR3 length: 16 amino acids. V lost 6 bases, J lost 3 bases, and 12 bases stayed unmatched. The V gene's germline CDR1 is MNHEY and CDR2 SMNVEV (reference sequence). CDR3 protein: CASSHSRTGRDTEAFF. The CDR3, as DNA: TGTGCCAGCAGCCACTCCCGGACAGGGAGGGACACTGAAGCTTTCTTT.

The chain carries TRBV24-1 and TRBJ2-1, with D possibly matching TRBD2 (5 bases). The germline V and J ends were trimmed by 3 bases and 3 bases, with 23 bases remaining between them. The germline V gene has CDR1 KGHDR and CDR2 SFDVKD. This CDR3 is 19 amino acids long. For the CDR3, the DNA is TGTGCCACCAGTGATCCCCGCCCCTTGGCGGGCGGAGGCTACAATGAGCAGTTCTTC. Translated, it gives CATSDPRPLAGGGYNEQFF.

The V and J genes are TRBV2 and TRBJ2-5; no clear D gene. Germline V gene sequence: CDR1 SNHLY, CDR2 FYNNEI. Trimming left V 3 bases short and J 1 base short, with 9 bases between. The CDR3 sequence is 14 residues long. The CDR3 DNA sequence: TGTGCCAGCAGTGATTGGTCAGTCCAAGAGACCCAGTACTTC. The encoded protein is CASSDWSVQETQYF.

The CDR3 DNA sequence: TGCGCCAGCAGCCAAGATCGGCAGGCACCTTACGAGCAGTACTTC. It translates to CASSQDRQAPYEQYF. The genes are TRBV4-1 and TRBJ2-7; no firm D call. CDR3 length: 15 residues. Germline lookup yields CDR1 MGHRA and CDR2 YSYEKL. V was cut by 0 bases and J by 4 bases, with 13 bases left in between.

The rearrangement links TRBV20-1 to TRBJ1-2; TRBD1 is a possible D gene (6 bases). V dropped 4 bases and J dropped 8 bases, with 8 bases sitting between them. Germline-derived CDR1 and CDR2 are DFQATT and SNEGSKA (reference sequence). This CDR3 is 10 amino acids long. CDR3 region: CSATDRGYTF. The DNA for the CDR3 is TGCAGTGCTACCGACAGGGGCTACACCTTC.